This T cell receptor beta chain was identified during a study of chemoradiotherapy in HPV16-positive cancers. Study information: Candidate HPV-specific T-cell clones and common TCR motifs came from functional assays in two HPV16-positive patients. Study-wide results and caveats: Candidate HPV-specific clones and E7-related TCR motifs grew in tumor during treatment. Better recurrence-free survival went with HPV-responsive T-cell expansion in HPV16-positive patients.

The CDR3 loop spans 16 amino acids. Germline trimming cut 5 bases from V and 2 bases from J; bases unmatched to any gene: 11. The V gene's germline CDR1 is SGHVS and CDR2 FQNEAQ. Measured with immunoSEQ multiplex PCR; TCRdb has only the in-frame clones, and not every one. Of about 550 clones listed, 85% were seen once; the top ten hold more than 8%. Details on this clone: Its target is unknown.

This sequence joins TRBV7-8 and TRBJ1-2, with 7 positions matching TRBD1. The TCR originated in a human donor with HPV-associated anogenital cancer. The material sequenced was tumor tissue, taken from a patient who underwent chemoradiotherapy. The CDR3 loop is CASSARGGTSNYGYTF. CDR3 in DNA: TGTGCCAGCAGCGCCAGGGGGGGGACATCCAACTATGGCTACACCTTC.